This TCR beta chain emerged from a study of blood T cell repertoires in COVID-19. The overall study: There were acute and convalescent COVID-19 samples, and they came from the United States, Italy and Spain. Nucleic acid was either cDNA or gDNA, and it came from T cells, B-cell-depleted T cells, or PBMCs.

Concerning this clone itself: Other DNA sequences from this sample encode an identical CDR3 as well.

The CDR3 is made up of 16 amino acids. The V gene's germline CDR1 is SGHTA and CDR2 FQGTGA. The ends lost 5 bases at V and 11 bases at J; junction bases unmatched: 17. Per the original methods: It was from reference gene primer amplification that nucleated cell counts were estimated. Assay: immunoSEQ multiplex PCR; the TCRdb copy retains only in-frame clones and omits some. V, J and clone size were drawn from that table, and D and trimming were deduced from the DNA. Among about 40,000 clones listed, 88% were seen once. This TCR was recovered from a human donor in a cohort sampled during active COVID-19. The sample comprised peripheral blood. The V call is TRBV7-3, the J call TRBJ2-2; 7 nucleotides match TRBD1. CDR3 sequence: CASSPRQGWLGGELFF. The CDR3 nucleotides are TGTGCCAGCAGCCCACGACAGGGCTGGTTGGGCGGAGAGCTGTTTTTT.